These T cell receptor beta chains were read from a single sample in a study of CD8 T cells in ankylosing spondylitis. TCRdb called the 5' RACE reads again in MiXCR, with one record for every CDR3 protein. The repertoire has approximately 200,000 distinct CDR3 sequences, over 10% of them found once; the top ten carry approximately 15%. Sequenced sample: blood, either unsorted or a sorted T cell fraction (not recorded which). Receptors originate from a male donor with ankylosing spondylitis or in good health (not recorded which). The CDR3 runs from the conserved cysteine through the conserved F or W. Each record gives: V gene, clone size, J gene, D gene, CDR3 DNA, CDR3 protein. D genes are given only for firm matches. The size entry is marked missing in some rows and otherwise reads once, few, many or a size class.

>TRBV15|many|TRBJ2-7|NA
TGTGCCACCAGCAGAGGTCTCGAGCAGTACTTC
CATSRGLEQYF
>TRBV7-9|NA|TRBJ1-1|TRBD1
TGTGCCAGCAGATTCACGTTAGTGGCAGGGGGGGATGCAGCTTTCTTT
CASRFTLVAGGDAAFF
>TRBV30|few|TRBJ2-3|TRBD2
TGTGCCTGGAGTGTACGATGGCAGCGGGATGTGGAAGATACGCAGTATTTT
CAWSVRWQRDVEDTQYF
>TRBV29-1|NA|TRBJ1-2|NA
TGCAGCGTTGAAGATGGAACAGGTCGCTACACCTTC
CSVEDGTGRYTF
>TRBV7-9|NA|TRBJ2-7|NA
TGTGCCAGCAGCTTCGGAGGGCCCACAGCCTACGAGCAGTACTTC
CASSFGGPTAYEQYF
>TRBV20-1|few|TRBJ2-1|TRBD1
TGCAGTGCTAGAGCTCCCGGGACAGAGACCTGGGTCTTCTACAATGAGCAGTTCTTC
CSARAPGTETWVFYNEQFF
>TRBV5-1|many|TRBJ2-1|NA
TGCGCCAGCAGCTTGGGACAAGGACATAGCTCCTACAATGAGCAGTTCTTC
CASSLGQGHSSYNEQFF
>TRBV5-4|NA|TRBJ2-4|NA
TGTGCCAGCAGCGTCTTCAGGGGTCGATCCGCCAAAAACATTCAGTACTTC
CASSVFRGRSAKNIQYF
>TRBV20-1|many|TRBJ1-1|NA
TGCAGTGCCCGGGGGGGGGACGCATCCGGACCTGAAGCTTTCTTT
CSARGGDASGPEAFF
>TRBV6-1|few|TRBJ1-2|NA
TGTGCCAGCAGTGAAGGGGGGCAGCTCTATGGCTACACCTTC
CASSEGGQLYGYTF
>TRBV2|few|TRBJ1-2|NA
TGTGCCAGCAGTGTGTTGCAGGAATATGGCTACACCTTC
CASSVLQEYGYTF
>TRBV19|NA|TRBJ2-7|NA
TGTGCCAGTAGTACCTCTCTAAGTCGACGGGACGTGGCCTACGAGCAGTACTTC
CASSTSLSRRDVAYEQYF
>TRBV5-1|many|TRBJ1-4|NA
TGCGCCAGCAGCTTTCACAGGGAGGTCGAAAAACTGTTTTTT
CASSFHREVEKLFF
>TRBV5-1|few|TRBJ2-7|TRBD2
TGCGCCAGCAGCTTGAGTCGCGGGGGCTCCTACGAGCAGTACTTC
CASSLSRGGSYEQYF
>TRBV15|few|TRBJ2-1|TRBD1
TGTGCCACCAGCAGAGATCGTGACAGGGTGAGTGAGCAGTTCTTC
CATSRDRDRVSEQFF
>TRBV28|few|TRBJ1-1|NA
TGTACCACCGATTCGGCCTTGAACACTGAAGCTTTCTTT
CTTDSALNTEAFF
>TRBV27|few|TRBJ1-6|TRBD1
TGTGCCAGCAGTTCCATAACAGGGGGTGATTCACCCCTCCACTTT
CASSSITGGDSPLHF
>TRBV12-3/TRBV12-4|NA|TRBJ2-2|TRBD2
TGTGCCAGCAGTTTAGAGCCTAGCGGGGCGGCCGGGGAGCTGTTTTTT
CASSLEPSGAAGELFF
>TRBV20-1|NA|TRBJ2-1|TRBD2
TGCAGTGCTATAATAGCGGGAGGGCCATCCTACAATGAGCAGTTCTTC
CSAIIAGGPSYNEQFF
>TRBV6-2/TRBV6-3|few|TRBJ1-4|TRBD1
TGTGCCAGCAGTGGACCCCGACAGGGCGTGGAAAAACTGTTTTTT
CASSGPRQGVEKLFF
>TRBV2|few|TRBJ2-1|TRBD1
TGTGCCAGCAGTGACGGACAGGGCTACAATGAGCAGTTCTTC
CASSDGQGYNEQFF
>TRBV7-6|NA|TRBJ1-1|NA
TGTGCCAGCAGCGCGGGCCCGAGGGGCACTGAAGCTTTCTTT
CASSAGPRGTEAFF
>TRBV5-1|few|TRBJ2-2|NA
TGCGCCAGCAGCTTGGAGGCTGCCCCTGGGGAGCTGTTTTTT
CASSLEAAPGELFF
>TRBV20-1|NA|TRBJ2-1|NA
TGCAGTGCTCCTTATTACGACTCCTACAATGAGCAGTTCTTC
CSAPYYDSYNEQFF
>TRBV7-9|few|TRBJ2-1|NA
TGTGCCAGCGGGGGTTACAATGAGCAGTTCTTC
CASGGYNEQFF
>TRBV11-2|few|TRBJ2-1|TRBD2
TGTGCCAGCAGCCTCTGGGGTGGCAGGGGGCGGCTAGCGGGAGTCAATGAGCAGTTCTTC
CASSLWGGRGRLAGVNEQFF
>TRBV12-3/TRBV12-4|NA|TRBJ2-1|TRBD1
TGTGCCAGCAGTTTAGAACAGGGGGTACGCAATGAGCAGTTCTTC
CASSLEQGVRNEQFF
>TRBV5-1|few|TRBJ2-4|TRBD1
TGCGCCAGCAGCTTGTTCGAGCCAGGGGGTGCTAAAAACATTCAGTACTTC
CASSLFEPGGAKNIQYF
>TRBV7-8|medium-sized|TRBJ2-2|TRBD1
TGTGCCAGCAGCCCGGACAGGGAGGCGTGGGAGCTGTTTTTT
CASSPDREAWELFF
>TRBV27|NA|TRBJ2-7|NA
TGTGCCAGCAGTCCCACCCCGCCTGGGAGCGGCTCCTACGAGCAGTACTTC
CASSPTPPGSGSYEQYF
>TRBV24-1|many|TRBJ2-1|TRBD2
TGTGCCACCGAGGGACTAGCGGGGGAGCAGTTCTTC
CATEGLAGEQFF
>TRBV12-3/TRBV12-4|few|TRBJ1-2|NA
TGTGCCAGCAGTCTCTCGACCGAGAACTATGGCTACACCTTC
CASSLSTENYGYTF
>TRBV4-1|many|TRBJ2-3|NA
TGCGCCAGCAGCCCCCGAAACCCGAATTTGGACTCGCTCTACACAGATACGCAGTATTTT
CASSPRNPNLDSLYTDTQYF
>TRBV6-1|few|TRBJ2-6|NA
TGTGCCAGCAGTGGGGCCAACGTCCTGACTTTC
CASSGANVLTF
>TRBV11-2|NA|TRBJ2-5|TRBD1
TGTGCCAGCAGCCGCTGGGCAGGGGGCCAAGAGACCCAGTACTTC
CASSRWAGGQETQYF
>TRBV4-1|many|TRBJ2-1|NA
TGCGCCAGCAGCCAGGCTACCTATGAACATGAGCAGTTCTTC
CASSQATYEHEQFF
>TRBV9|NA|TRBJ2-7|NA
TGTGCCAGCAGTTCAGGGATAGGGGGTGGCTACGAGCAGTACTTC
CASSSGIGGGYEQYF
>TRBV7-9|few|TRBJ1-1|NA
TGTGCCAGCAGCTCACGCGGGACGCCTAACACTGAAGCTTTCTTT
CASSSRGTPNTEAFF
>TRBV5-1|few|TRBJ2-3|TRBD1
TGCGCCAGCCGGACAGGGACGACGGATACGCAGTATTTT
CASRTGTTDTQYF
>TRBV3-1|once|TRBJ2-7|TRBD2
TGTGCCAGCAGCCAAGGGGGACTAGCGGGGGCCTACGAGCAGTACTTC
CASSQGGLAGAYEQYF
>TRBV6-5|NA|TRBJ2-7|NA
TGTGCCAGCAGTTACTCCTCGACAGGTAACTACGAGCAGTACTTC
CASSYSSTGNYEQYF
>TRBV7-9|few|TRBJ1-6|NA
TGTGCCAGCAGCCCACCGAGCGCGTATAATTCACCCCTCCACTTT
CASSPPSAYNSPLHF
>TRBV7-6|NA|TRBJ2-1|NA
TGTGCCAGCAGCTTAGAACCTGGGTCCGACAATGAGCAGTTCTTC
CASSLEPGSDNEQFF
>TRBV14|NA|TRBJ1-2|NA
TGTGCCAGCAGCCATGATCGAATAACAGGGTGGAGCATGGGCTACACCTTC
CASSHDRITGWSMGYTF
>TRBV12-3/TRBV12-4|few|TRBJ2-2|NA
TGTGCCAGCAGTTTCGGCAGGGGGGAGCTGTTTTTT
CASSFGRGELFF
>TRBV12-3/TRBV12-4|many|TRBJ2-1|NA
TGTGCCAGCAGTTTTAGGACTAAAAACAATGAGCAGTTCTTC
CASSFRTKNNEQFF
>TRBV6-5|NA|TRBJ2-7|TRBD1
TGTGCCAGCAGTTACTCGGCCGGGACAGCCCCCCTAGTAAGCGAGCAGTACTTC
CASSYSAGTAPLVSEQYF
>TRBV12-3/TRBV12-4|few|TRBJ1-4|NA
TGTGCCAGCAGTTTAGCGGGAGGGGAAGAAAAACTGTTTTTT
CASSLAGGEEKLFF
>TRBV5-5|few|TRBJ2-7|NA
TGTGCCAGCAGCTCATTAACAGGCTACTACGAGCAGTACTTC
CASSSLTGYYEQYF
>TRBV4-2|many|TRBJ1-5|NA
TGTGCCAGCAGCCAAGAAGGGAGGGACATCAGCAATCAGCCCCAGCATTTT
CASSQEGRDISNQPQHF
>TRBV5-1|NA|TRBJ1-1|NA
TGCGCCAGCAGCTTGGATGTCGGCACTGAAGCTTTCTTT
CASSLDVGTEAFF
>TRBV5-1|many|TRBJ2-7|NA
TGCGCCAGCAGCTCCGAGGAGGGAAAACATTACGAGCAGTACTTC
CASSSEEGKHYEQYF
>TRBV5-6|few|TRBJ2-7|NA
TGTGCCAGCAGCCCGTCTCCGGGGTCCGAGCAGTACTTC
CASSPSPGSEQYF
>TRBV27|many|TRBJ1-1|NA
TGTGCCAGCACCAGGCAGGGTGGGACTGAAGCTTTCTTT
CASTRQGGTEAFF
>TRBV5-1|few|TRBJ2-5|TRBD1
TGCGCCAGCACCTCAGCTGACAGGGGGCCGGGAGAGACCCAGTACTTC
CASTSADRGPGETQYF
>TRBV6-1|few|TRBJ2-5|NA
TGTGCCAGCAGTGATTCTGGGGTGGAGACCCAGTACTTC
CASSDSGVETQYF
>TRBV12-3/TRBV12-4|many|TRBJ2-1|NA
TGTGCCAGCAGTTTAGGGCAGGCCCTTTGGAATGAGCAGTTCTTC
CASSLGQALWNEQFF
>TRBV7-9|few|TRBJ2-7|TRBD1
TGTGCCAGCAGCCTCCGACAGGGGGCCTTGGAAGAGCAGTACTTC
CASSLRQGALEEQYF